The 18 T cell receptor beta chains presented below share a single source sample, sequenced in a study of control samples from healthy donors and cancer patients. Here immunoSEQ multiplex PCR was the method, and the copy in TCRdb shows in-frame clones only, minus some. The data contain approximately 51,000 clones, 80% of them seen just once; the ten biggest clones take up 10%. Sequences were obtained from blood. Every receptor here comes from a man between 65 and 80 years old in good health.

The chain is built from TRBV5-4 and TRBJ1-1; weak D call: TRBD1 (5 bases). The CDR3 has 15 residues. V dropped 7 bases and J dropped 0 bases, with 16 bases sitting between them. CDR1 and CDR2 (germline): SGHNT, YYREEE (reference sequence). The CDR3 sequence: CASDRPLNLNTEAFF. The CDR3 region has the DNA TGTGCCAGCGACAGACCCTTAAACTTGAACACTGAAGCTTTCTTT.

The V call is TRBV15, the J call TRBJ1-4; D remains unclear. From germline, CDR1 is LNHNV and CDR2 YYDKDF (reference sequence). Trimming cost V 0 bases and J 3 bases, with 11 bases left between them. The CDR3 spans 16 residues. As DNA, the CDR3 is TGTGCCACCAGCAGAGATTTGGGGAGGTCTAATGAAAAACTGTTTTTT. This codes for CATSRDLGRSNEKLFF.

The J gene is TRBJ2-3, the V gene TRBV6-5; D possibly corresponds to TRBD1 (5 bases). Per germline, CDR1 MNHEY and CDR2 SVGAGI. Between the trimmed V and J ends, which lost 8 bases and 5 bases, there was a span of 14 bases. This CDR3 comprises 13 residues. The CDR3 spells CASAWGPGDTQYF. CDR3 nucleotides: TGTGCCAGCGCCTGGGGCCCGGGAGATACGCAGTATTTT.

The sample holds one count of this clone. The chain has TRBV24-1 and TRBJ2-2; 7 bases match TRBD1. The CDR3 has 17 residues. CDR1 and CDR2 from the germline V gene are KGHDR and SFDVKD. The junction had 9 bases not matched to a gene; V was cut back by 2 bases and J by 4 bases. The CDR3 loop reads CATSDSRQGVRTGELFF. The CDR3 DNA is TGTGCCACCAGTGATTCTCGGCAGGGGGTTCGCACCGGGGAGCTGTTTTTT.

The chain links TRBV28 to TRBJ2-4, with D tentatively TRBD1 (6 bases). Germline V gene sequence: CDR1 MDHEN, CDR2 SYDVKM. V lost 3 bases and J lost 2, with 17 bases in between. This CDR3 contains 17 residues. CDR3 nucleotides: TGTGCCAGCAGTTTCGGATCAGGGGTTCTGACCAAAAACATTCAGTACTTC. Residues: CASSFGSGVLTKNIQYF.

The rearrangement joins TRBV3-1 (or the pseudogene TRBV3-2) to TRBJ1-2; weak D call: TRBD1 (5 bases). CDR3 length equals 15 residues. Trimming took 0 bases from V and 2 from J, leaving 10 bases between them. The germline CDR1 and CDR2 sequences are LGHDT and YNNKEL (reference sequence). Here the CDR3 DNA reads TGTGCCAGCAGCCAAGATCAGGGAACCAACTATGGCTACACCTTC. This translates into CASSQDQGTNYGYTF.

Written as DNA, the CDR3 is TGTGCCAGCAGGGGAGGGTACAATGAGCAGTTCTTC. Translating gives CASRGGYNEQFF. The chain has TRBV27 and TRBJ2-1; TRBD2 matches at 7 bases. The CDR3 spans 12 residues. J gave up 4 bases and V 6 bases, and 0 bases lay outside the gene matches. The germline V gene encodes CDR1 MNHEY and CDR2 SMNVEV (reference sequence).

This chain connects TRBV18 to TRBJ1-3, with D possibly being TRBD1 (6 bases). Trimming took off 3 bases at V and 2 bases at J, with 14 bases between the two ends. The CDR3 runs to 16 residues. CDR1 and CDR2 from the germline V gene are KGHSH and LQKENI. CDR3: CASSPFTGTPGNTIYF. The DNA for the CDR3 is TGTGCCAGCTCACCGTTTACAGGGACCCCTGGAAACACCATATATTTT.

This chain connects TRBV27 to TRBJ2-2; D unresolved. The CDR3 is made up of 12 amino acids. Germline V gene data show CDR1 as MNHEY and CDR2 as SMNVEV (reference sequence). V was clipped by 3 bases and J by 5 bases, with 4 bases between them. The CDR3 sequence is CASSFSTGELFF. CDR3 sequence (DNA): TGTGCCAGCAGTTTTTCGACCGGGGAGCTGTTTTTT.

The chain couples TRBV6-5 to TRBJ1-5, with D uncertain. V lost 6 bases to trimming and J lost 3 bases, with 9 bases between them. The CDR3 is 13 amino acids. CDR1 is MNHEY and CDR2 is SVGAGI in the germline V gene. The CDR3 nucleotides read TGTGCCAGCAGGTCGCTATACAATCAGCCCCAGCATTTT. Protein sequence: CASRSLYNQPQHF.

CDR3 sequence reads: CASSDPGTGYNEQFF. CDR3 nucleotide sequence: TGTGCCAGCAGTGACCCCGGGACAGGTTACAATGAGCAGTTCTTC. The chain combines TRBV6-2 or TRBV6-3 with TRBJ2-1; 8 bases are a match to TRBD1. CDR1 and CDR2 (germline): MNHEY, SVGEGT. CDR3 length equals 15 residues. J gave up 4 bases and V 5 bases, and 7 bases lay outside the gene matches.

As DNA, the CDR3 is TGTGCCAGCAGCTCGTATATTAGCGGGGGCAATTACAATGAGCAGTTCTTC. Residues: CASSSYISGGNYNEQFF. The V gene is TRBV11-2, the J gene TRBJ2-1; 9 bases are a match to TRBD2. The CDR3 spans 17 residues. V dropped 4 bases and J dropped 4; count of bases not matched to a gene: 11. Looked up from germline, CDR1 is SGHAT and CDR2 is FQNNGV.

The chain joins TRBV5-5 to TRBJ2-2; D is perhaps TRBD1 or TRBD2 (6 bases each). Germline assignment: CDR1 SGHKS and CDR2 YYEKEE (reference sequence). This CDR3 spans 16 amino acids. The V end was cut by 3 bases, the J end by 2 bases, with 14 bases between. The CDR3 bases are TGTGCCAGCAGCTCCCAAGAGGGGGGAAACACCGGGGAGCTGTTTTTT. As protein: CASSSQEGGNTGELFF.

The genes are TRBV5-1 and TRBJ2-2, with D unclear. Germline V gene sequence: CDR1 SGHRS, CDR2 YFSETQ. The CDR3 extends over 15 amino acids. V lost 4 bases to trimming and J lost 2 bases, with 12 bases between them. The CDR3 DNA sequence: TGCGCCAGCAGCGGATTCGGGTCTAACACCGGGGAGCTGTTTTTT. Protein product: CASSGFGSNTGELFF.

The sample holds a few counts of this clone. The chain combines TRBV19 with TRBJ1-5; D is uncertain. This CDR3 has 14 residues. The V end lost 8 bases, the J end lost 3 bases, and 14 bases lay between the germline ends. Germline loops: CDR1 LNHDA, CDR2 SQIVND (reference sequence). The CDR3 region has the DNA TGTGCCAGTCTCCCCCGGGCCAACAATCAGCCCCAGCATTTT. Translating gives CASLPRANNQPQHF.

The V call is TRBV10-1, the J call TRBJ2-1; a weak D match, TRBD2 (7 bases). The CDR3 is made up of 16 amino acids. Germline assignment: CDR1 WNHNN and CDR2 SYGVQD (reference sequence). Trimming stripped 5 bases from V and 7 bases from J, with 21 bases between. The CDR3 DNA reads TGCGCCAGCAGTCCTTTAGGGGGTGCCGGGGGGAATGAGCAGTTCTTC. As protein: CASSPLGGAGGNEQFF.

This clone appeared a single time. The chain has TRBV7-8 and TRBJ1-1; D possibly corresponds to TRBD1 (6 bases). V lost 7 bases and J lost 0, with 18 bases in between. Germline CDR1 is SGHVS and CDR2 is FQNEAQ. This CDR3 contains 16 residues. The CDR3 reads CASTRGAPLMNTEAFF. The CDR3 coding sequence is TGTGCCAGCACTCGGGGGGCCCCCCTGATGAACACTGAAGCTTTCTTT. The full variable domain, completed using reference TRBV7-8 and TRBJ1-1, is GAGVSQSPRYKVAKRGQDVALRCDPISGHVSLFWYQQALGQGPEFLTYFQNEAQLDKSGLPSDRFFAERPEGSVSTLKIQRTQQEDSAVYLCASTRGAPLMNTEAFFGQGTRLTVV.

In DNA, the CDR3 is TGTGCCACCATCCGTGGGGAGTTGGATGGCTACACCTTC. Translation gives CATIRGELDGYTF. V gene TRBV24-1 combines with J gene TRBJ1-2; D ambiguous. CDR1 and CDR2 from the germline V gene are KGHDR and SFDVKD. V was trimmed by 8 bases and J by 6 bases, leaving 15 bases between them. The CDR3 covers 13 residues.